The 16 T cell receptor beta chains reported below all come from one sample, sequenced in a study of shared clonotypes between healthy human individuals (dated by TCRdb to 2018 to 2021). Receptors were amplified or captured by the immunoSEQ multiplex PCR assay. The table comes from immuneACCESS by way of TCRdb, which keeps in-frame sequences with V and J called. Part of the clones is missing from these tables; in studies checked, under half for an unresolved V gene and the rest for unknown reasons. The sample table contains about 2.3 million clones; only one count was recorded for 93% of them. 0.35% to 0.5% of the sample lies in the top ten. The sample consisted of naive CD4+ T cells from PBMCs. Read against the paper, the sample's cell subset or site label means: CD45RA+ positively selected. The source of these receptors is a man between 18 and 29 years old in good health. Some clones in this sample may be carry-over from other donors' samples.

The CDR3 DNA reads TGTGCCAGCAGCCCTGGACAGGGAGACAATCAGCCCCAGCATTTT. Encoded protein: CASSPGQGDNQPQHF. The V gene is TRBV5-4, the J gene TRBJ1-5; 8 nucleotides agree with TRBD1. Germline CDR1 SGHNT, CDR2 YYREEE (reference sequence). The length of the CDR3 is 15 residues. The V gene end was trimmed by 4 bases and the J gene end by 3 bases; junction bases not matched to a gene: 6.

V usage is TRBV7-9 and J usage is TRBJ1-1; maybe TRBD1 (5 bases). The CDR3 length is 15 residues. V gave up 5 bases and J gave up 1 base, with 14 bases separating them. Per germline, CDR1 SEHNR and CDR2 FQNEAQ (reference sequence). CDR3 amino acids: CASSLLGDGNTEAFF. CDR3 DNA: TGTGCCAGCAGCCTGCTTGGGGACGGGAACACTGAAGCTTTCTTT.

The chain employs TRBV28 and TRBJ2-5; D is undetermined. The V and J ends lost 1 base and 5 bases respectively, with 11 bases between them. This CDR3 has 14 residues. Germline V gene lookup returns CDR1 MDHEN and CDR2 SYDVKM. The CDR3 is CASSLLIPQETQYF. As DNA, the CDR3 is TGTGCCAGCAGTTTATTAATACCCCAGGAGACCCAGTACTTC.

V usage is TRBV7-9 and J usage is TRBJ2-7, with unresolved D. V lost 3 bases to trimming and J lost 5 bases, with 8 bases between them. From germline, CDR1 is SEHNR and CDR2 FQNEAQ (reference sequence). The CDR3 contains 12 residues. CDR3 residues: CASSFHVNEQYF. Written as DNA, the CDR3 is TGTGCCAGCAGCTTCCACGTCAACGAGCAGTACTTC. The complete variable domain, with remaining parts taken from reference TRBV7-9 and TRBJ2-7, reads DTGVSQNPRHKITKRGQNVTFRCDPISEHNRLYWYRQTLGQGPEFLTYFQNEAQLEKSRLLSDRFSAERPKGSFSTLEIQRTEQGDSAMYLCASSFHVNEQYFGPGTRLTVT.

J is TRBJ1-5 and V is TRBV28; TRBD1 agrees at 9 bases. This CDR3 has 18 residues. The germline V gene has CDR1 MDHEN and CDR2 SYDVKM. The V segment lost 7 bases and the J segment 6 bases; nucleotides outside the gene matches: 19. CDR3 sequence reads: CASTYLFAGTGIGQPQHF. The CDR3 coding sequence is TGTGCCAGCACCTATCTCTTCGCCGGGACAGGGATTGGTCAGCCCCAGCATTTT.

The chain uses TRBV4-3 and TRBJ2-5; TRBD2 agrees at 13 bases. This CDR3 comprises 15 residues. Germline CDR1 is LGHNA and CDR2 is YSLEER. The trim removed 4 bases at V and 5 bases at J, leaving 4 bases unmatched. The DNA for the CDR3 is TGCGCCAGCAGCCCGGGACTAGCGGGGAGGGAGACCCAGTACTTC. As protein: CASSPGLAGRETQYF.

The genes are TRBV28 and TRBJ2-1; no definite D call. This CDR3 is 12 amino acids long. The germline V gene encodes CDR1 MDHEN and CDR2 SYDVKM. V was pared by 6 bases and J by 4 bases, with 7 bases between. As DNA, the CDR3 is TGTGCCAGCAGGACACTGTACAATGAGCAGTTCTTC. This translates into CASRTLYNEQFF.

The chain uses TRBV29-1 and TRBJ2-7; D not resolved. The ends were cut back, 5 bases at V and 4 bases at J, with 18 bases in the middle. Germline V gene data show CDR1 as SQVTM and CDR2 as ANQGSEA. This CDR3 contains 14 residues. The DNA of the CDR3 is TGCAGCGTTACCTCAGGTAACTCAGGATACGAGCAGTACTTC. Encoded protein: CSVTSGNSGYEQYF.

The rearrangement joins TRBV28 to TRBJ2-5; D perhaps matches TRBD1 (7 bases). CDR3 size: 14 residues. The ends were cut back, 8 bases at V and 6 bases at J, with 19 bases in the middle. CDR1 and CDR2 (germline): MDHEN, SYDVKM. CDR3 coding DNA: TGTGCCAGCGAATCGGGGCAGGGGGGAAAGACCCAGTACTTC. Encoded protein: CASESGQGGKTQYF.

As to this clone: In the same sample, other DNA sequences code for this CDR3. This chain connects TRBV28 to TRBJ2-7; 7 positions match TRBD1. The germline gives CDR1 MDHEN, CDR2 SYDVKM. The CDR3 runs 13 residues. The V and J ends lost 5 bases and 3 bases, in that order; junction bases with no gene match: 4. The CDR3 DNA reads TGTGCCAGCAGTCCCGGACAGGACTACGAGCAGTACTTC. Amino acids: CASSPGQDYEQYF.

This chain links TRBV5-1 with TRBJ1-3; TRBD1 is a possible D gene (5 bases). Between the trimmed V and J ends, which lost 0 bases and 0 bases, there was a span of 10 bases. The CDR3 sequence is 16 residues long. The germline gives CDR1 SGHRS, CDR2 YFSETQ. CDR3 in DNA: TGCGCCAGCAGCTTGGACAGGCCCTTCTCTGGAAACACCATATATTTT. It codes for CASSLDRPFSGNTIYF.

This clone was seen once. This chain joins TRBV18 and TRBJ1-1; D gene uncertain. Germline V CDR1 and CDR2: KGHSH, LQKENI. V was cut by 3 bases and J by 1 base, with 12 bases left in between. The length of the CDR3 is 15 residues. The CDR3 loop is CASSPSSVKNTEAFF. The CDR3 nucleotides are TGTGCCAGCTCACCCTCATCAGTTAAGAACACTGAAGCTTTCTTT.

This clone was detected only once. V gene TRBV2 combines with J gene TRBJ2-3; 9 bases are shared with TRBD1. This CDR3 region has 16 residues. Germline trimming cut 7 bases from V and 4 bases from J; bases unmatched to any gene: 12. Germline CDR1 and CDR2: SNHLY and FYNNEI. The CDR3 coding sequence is TGTGCCAGCAATAATGCCGGGACAGGGTTGCCAGATACGCAGTATTTT. Encoded protein: CASNNAGTGLPDTQYF. Complete variable domain (other parts from reference TRBV2 and TRBJ2-3): EPEVTQTPSHQVTQMGQEVILRCVPISNHLYFYWYRQILGQKVEFLVSFYNNEISEKSEIFDDQFSVERPDGSNFTLKIRSTKLEDSAMYFCASNNAGTGLPDTQYFGPGTRLTVL.

The chain couples TRBV28 to TRBJ2-3, with TRBD2 matching 9 bases. Germline V CDR1 and CDR2: MDHEN, SYDVKM. This CDR3 contains 16 residues. The ends lost 5 bases at V and 0 bases at J; junction bases unmatched: 6. The CDR3 here is CASSRQTSGSTDTQYF. CDR3 coding DNA: TGTGCCAGCAGTCGTCAAACTAGCGGGAGCACAGATACGCAGTATTTT.

Notes on this clone: This same CDR3 is encoded by further DNA sequences in the sample. This chain joins TRBV18 and TRBJ2-7; the D is unclear. Trimming cost V 5 bases and J 0 bases, with 5 bases left between them. Germline V gene lookup returns CDR1 KGHSH and CDR2 LQKENI. This CDR3 contains 12 residues. The CDR3 spells CASSSSSYEQYF. CDR3 sequence (DNA): TGTGCCAGCTCATCAAGCTCCTACGAGCAGTACTTC.

The J gene is TRBJ2-7, the V gene TRBV5-1; D gene uncertain. V gave up 1 base and J gave up 1 base, with 12 bases separating them. Germline CDR1 reads SGHRS; CDR2 reads YFSETQ. This CDR3 is 15 amino acids long. Here the CDR3 reads CASSLLSRGSYEQYF. DNA for the CDR3: TGCGCCAGCAGCTTGTTATCTCGTGGGTCCTACGAGCAGTACTTC.